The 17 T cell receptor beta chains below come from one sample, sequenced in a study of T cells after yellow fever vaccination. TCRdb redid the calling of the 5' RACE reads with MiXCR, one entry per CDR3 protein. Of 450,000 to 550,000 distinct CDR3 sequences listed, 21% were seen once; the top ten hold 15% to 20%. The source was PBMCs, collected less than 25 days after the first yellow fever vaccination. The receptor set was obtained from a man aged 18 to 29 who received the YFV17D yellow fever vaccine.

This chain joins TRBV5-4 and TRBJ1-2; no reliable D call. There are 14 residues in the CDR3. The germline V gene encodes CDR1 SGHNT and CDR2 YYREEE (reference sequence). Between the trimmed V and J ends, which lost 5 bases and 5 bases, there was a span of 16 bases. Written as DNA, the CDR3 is TGTGCCAGCAGACCCCCGGCCTCGGTATATGGCTACACCTTC. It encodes CASRPPASVYGYTF.

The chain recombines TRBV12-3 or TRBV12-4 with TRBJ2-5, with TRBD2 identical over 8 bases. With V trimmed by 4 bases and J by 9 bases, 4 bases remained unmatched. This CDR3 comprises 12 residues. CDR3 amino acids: CASSSGAGAQYF. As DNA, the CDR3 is TGTGCCAGCAGTTCGGGAGCGGGGGCCCAGTACTTC.

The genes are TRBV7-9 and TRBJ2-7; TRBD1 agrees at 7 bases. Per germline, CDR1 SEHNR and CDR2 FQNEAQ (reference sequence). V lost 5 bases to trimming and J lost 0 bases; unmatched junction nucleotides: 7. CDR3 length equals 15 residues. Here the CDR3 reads CASSASGTVSYEQYV. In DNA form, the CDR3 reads TGTGCCAGCAGCGCCTCCGGGACAGTCTCCTACGAGCAGTACGTC.

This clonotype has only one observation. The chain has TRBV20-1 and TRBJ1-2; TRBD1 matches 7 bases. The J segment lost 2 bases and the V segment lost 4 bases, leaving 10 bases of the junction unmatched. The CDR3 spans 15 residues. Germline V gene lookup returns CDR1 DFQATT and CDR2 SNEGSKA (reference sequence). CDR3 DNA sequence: TGCAGTGCTAAGGACACCGGGACAGACAACTATGGCTACACCTTC. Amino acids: CSAKDTGTDNYGYTF.

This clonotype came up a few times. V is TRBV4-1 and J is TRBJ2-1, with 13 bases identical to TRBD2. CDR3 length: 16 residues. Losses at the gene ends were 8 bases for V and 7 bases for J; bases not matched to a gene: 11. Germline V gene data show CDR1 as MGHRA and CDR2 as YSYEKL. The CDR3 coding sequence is TGCGCCAGCCGCACTCCGGGACTAGCGGGACTAAATGAGCAGTTCTTC. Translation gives CASRTPGLAGLNEQFF.

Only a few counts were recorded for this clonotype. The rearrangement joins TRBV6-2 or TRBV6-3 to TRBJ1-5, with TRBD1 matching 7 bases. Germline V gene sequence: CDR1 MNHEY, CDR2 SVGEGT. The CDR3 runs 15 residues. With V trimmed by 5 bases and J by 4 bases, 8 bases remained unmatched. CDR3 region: CASSTGDRRNQPQHF. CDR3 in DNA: TGTGCCAGCAGTACTGGGGACAGACGAAATCAGCCCCAGCATTTT.

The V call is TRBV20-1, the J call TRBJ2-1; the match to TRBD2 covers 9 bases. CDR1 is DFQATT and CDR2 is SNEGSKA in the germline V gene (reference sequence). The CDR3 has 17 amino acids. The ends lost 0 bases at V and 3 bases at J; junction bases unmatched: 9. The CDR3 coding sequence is TGCAGTGCTAGAGATTTATTTGGCGGGGGGGGCTACAATGAGCAGTTCTTC. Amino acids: CSARDLFGGGGYNEQFF.

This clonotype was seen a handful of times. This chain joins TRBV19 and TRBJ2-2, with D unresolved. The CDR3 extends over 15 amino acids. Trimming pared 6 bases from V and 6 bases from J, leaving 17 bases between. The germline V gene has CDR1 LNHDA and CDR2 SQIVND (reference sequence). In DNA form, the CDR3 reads TGTGCCAGTAGCGATCTTCGGTTTGGTCCCGGGGAGCTGTTTTTT. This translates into CASSDLRFGPGELFF.

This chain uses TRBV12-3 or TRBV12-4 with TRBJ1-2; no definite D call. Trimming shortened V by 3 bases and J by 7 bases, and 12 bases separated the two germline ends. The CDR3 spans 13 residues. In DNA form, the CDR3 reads TGTGCCAGCAGTTTCACTCGGGAGGGTGGCTACACCTTC. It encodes CASSFTREGGYTF.

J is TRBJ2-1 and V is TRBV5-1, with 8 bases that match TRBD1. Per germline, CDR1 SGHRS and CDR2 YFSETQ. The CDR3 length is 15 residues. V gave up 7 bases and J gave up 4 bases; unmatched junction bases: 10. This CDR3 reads CASGNGTGGYNEQFF. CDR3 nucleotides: TGCGCCAGCGGAAACGGGACAGGCGGTTACAATGAGCAGTTCTTC. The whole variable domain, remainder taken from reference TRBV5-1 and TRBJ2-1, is KAGVTQTPRYLIKTRGQQVTLSCSPISGHRSVSWYQQTPGQGLQFLFEYFSETQRNKGNFPGRFSGRQFSNSRSEMNVSTLELGDSALYLCASGNGTGGYNEQFFGPGTRLTVL.

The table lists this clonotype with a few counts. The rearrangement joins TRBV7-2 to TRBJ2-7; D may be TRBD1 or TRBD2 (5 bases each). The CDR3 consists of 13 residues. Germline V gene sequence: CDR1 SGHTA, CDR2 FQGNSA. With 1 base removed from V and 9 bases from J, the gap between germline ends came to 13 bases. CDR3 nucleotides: TGTGCCAGCAGCTTAGTGGTGTCTGGGGGGCAGTACGTC. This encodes CASSLVVSGGQYV.

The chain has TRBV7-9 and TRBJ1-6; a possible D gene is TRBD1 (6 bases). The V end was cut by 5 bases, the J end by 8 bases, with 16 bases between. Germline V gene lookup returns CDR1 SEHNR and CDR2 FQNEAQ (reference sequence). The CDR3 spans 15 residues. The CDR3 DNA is TGTGCCAGCAGCCCCGGAGGGCAGGGGCATTCACCCCTCCACTTT. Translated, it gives CASSPGGQGHSPLHF.

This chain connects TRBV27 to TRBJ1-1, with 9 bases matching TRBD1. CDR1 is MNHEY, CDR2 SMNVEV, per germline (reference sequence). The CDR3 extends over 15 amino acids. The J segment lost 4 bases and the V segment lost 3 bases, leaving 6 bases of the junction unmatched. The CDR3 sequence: CASSFPGQGFTEAFF. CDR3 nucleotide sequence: TGTGCCAGCAGTTTTCCGGGACAGGGTTTCACTGAAGCTTTCTTT.

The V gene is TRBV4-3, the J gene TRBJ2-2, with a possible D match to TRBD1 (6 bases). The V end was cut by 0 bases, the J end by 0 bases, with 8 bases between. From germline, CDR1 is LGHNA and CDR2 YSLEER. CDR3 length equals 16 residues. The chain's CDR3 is CASSQETGTNTGELFF. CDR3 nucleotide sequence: TGCGCCAGCAGCCAAGAAACAGGGACGAACACCGGGGAGCTGTTTTTT.

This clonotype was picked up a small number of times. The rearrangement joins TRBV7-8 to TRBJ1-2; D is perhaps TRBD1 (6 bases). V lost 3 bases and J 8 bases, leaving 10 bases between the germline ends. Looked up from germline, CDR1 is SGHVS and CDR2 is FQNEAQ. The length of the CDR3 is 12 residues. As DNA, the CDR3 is TGTGCCAGCAGCTTTACAGGGCCGGGCTACACCTTC. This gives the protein CASSFTGPGYTF.

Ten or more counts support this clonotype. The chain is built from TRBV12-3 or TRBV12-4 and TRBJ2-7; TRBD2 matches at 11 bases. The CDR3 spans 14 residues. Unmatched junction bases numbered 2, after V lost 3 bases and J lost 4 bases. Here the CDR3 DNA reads TGTGCCAGCAGTTTTAGCGGGGGGGCTTACGAGCAGTACTTC. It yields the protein CASSFSGGAYEQYF.

CDR3 amino acids: CASSTWDRPQEQFF. The CDR3 nucleotides read TGTGCCAGCAGCACCTGGGACAGGCCCCAGGAGCAGTTCTTC. This rearrangement joins TRBV9 to TRBJ2-1; 8 nucleotides agree with TRBD1. The V and J ends lost 4 bases and 10 bases, in that order; junction bases with no gene match: 10. CDR1 is SGDLS and CDR2 is YYNGEE in the germline V gene. The CDR3 runs 14 residues.